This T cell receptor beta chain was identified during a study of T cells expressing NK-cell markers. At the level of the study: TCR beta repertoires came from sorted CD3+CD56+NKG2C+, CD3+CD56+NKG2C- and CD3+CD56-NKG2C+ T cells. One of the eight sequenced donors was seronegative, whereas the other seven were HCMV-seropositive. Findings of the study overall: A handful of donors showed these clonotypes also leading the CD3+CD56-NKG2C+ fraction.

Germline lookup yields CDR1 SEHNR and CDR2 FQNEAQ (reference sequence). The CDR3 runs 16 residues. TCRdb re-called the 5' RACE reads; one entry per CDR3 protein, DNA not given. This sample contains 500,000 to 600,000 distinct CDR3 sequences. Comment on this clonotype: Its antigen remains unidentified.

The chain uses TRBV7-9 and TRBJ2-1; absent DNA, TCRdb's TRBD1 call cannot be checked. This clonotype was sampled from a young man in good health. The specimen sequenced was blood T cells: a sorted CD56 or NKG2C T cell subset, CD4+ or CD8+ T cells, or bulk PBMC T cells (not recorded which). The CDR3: CASSLVPGSLQSEQFF.